A selection of T cell receptor beta chains follows, all from one sample in a study of cytomegalovirus exposure and HLA in healthy donors. Here immunoSEQ multiplex PCR was the method, and the copy in TCRdb shows in-frame clones only, minus some. This sample has 100,000 to 150,000 clones, with about nine tenths found just once. Sample: PBMCs. The receptors here all came from a woman aged 18-29 years in good health and CMV-seronegative. CDR3s include the opening cysteine and the closing phenylalanine or tryptophan. The D gene is left open where the match is weak. Size values are once, few and many counts, or a class for expanded clones, and some rows have none.

>once|TRBV28|TRBD1|TRBJ1-2
TGTGCCAGCAGTTTCTTTTTGAACAGGGGGCGTTCTGGCTACACCTTC
CASSFFLNRGRSGYTF
>-|TRBV5-1|TRBD1|TRBJ2-3
TGCGCCAGCAGCTTGCGGAGTCGGACAGGGAGCACAGATACGCAGTATTTT
CASSLRSRTGSTDTQYF
>-|TRBV7-2|-|TRBJ1-5
TGTGCCAGCAGCTTAACTAGGGATCAGCCCCAGCATTTT
CASSLTRDQPQHF
>-|TRBV10-3|TRBD1|TRBJ2-6
TGTGCCATCAGGCCGGGACAGGGGTCCTCTGGGGCCAACGTCCTGACTTTC
CAIRPGQGSSGANVLTF
>once|TRBV2|TRBD1|TRBJ1-1
TGTGCCAGCAGTGACGACGTCCGGGACAGTGAAGCTTTCTTT
CASSDDVRDSEAFF
>-|TRBV7-6|TRBD2|TRBJ2-1
TGTGCCAGCAGCTCTGGACTAGCGGGAGGCTATGAGCAGTTCTTC
CASSSGLAGGYEQFF
>few|TRBV25-1|-|TRBJ2-7
TGTGCCAGCAGTGACCTCTCCGGGGGACGGCAGCAGTACTTC
CASSDLSGGRQQYF
>-|TRBV7-9|-|TRBJ2-7
TGTGCCAGCAGCTTAGCTCTGCAGGCCTACGAGCAGTACTTC
CASSLALQAYEQYF
>-|TRBV18|-|TRBJ1-1
TGTGCCAGCTCACCGGCCCTAGGATCCACTGAAGCTTTCTTT
CASSPALGSTEAFF
>-|TRBV27|TRBD1|TRBJ2-7
TGTGCCAGCTCTCCAGCGGGACAGGGAGTCTACGAGCAGTACTTC
CASSPAGQGVYEQYF
>-|TRBV6-5|-|TRBJ1-2
TGTGCCAGCAGTTACCAGGGAGGCTACACCTTC
CASSYQGGYTF
>-|TRBV29-1|TRBD1|TRBJ2-2
TGCAGCGTTACCAGGGGGTTCTCCGGGGAGCTGTTTTTT
CSVTRGFSGELFF
>once|TRBV19|TRBD2|TRBJ2-7
TGTGCCAGTAGTATGGGGGAGGGCGAGCAGTACTTC
CASSMGEGEQYF
>-|TRBV4-2|-|TRBJ2-3
TGTGCCAGCAGCCAAGATCATCTGAGCGCCCCAGATACGCAGTATTTT
CASSQDHLSAPDTQYF
>-|TRBV27|-|TRBJ1-5
TGTGCCAGCAGTTTAAGAGGTAATCAGCCCCAGCATTTT
CASSLRGNQPQHF
>-|TRBV6-1|TRBD1|TRBJ2-7
TGTGCCAGCAGAAAGGGACAGAACTACGAGCAGTACTTC
CASRKGQNYEQYF
>-|TRBV10-1|TRBD2|TRBJ2-1
TGCGCCAGCAGTGATTCTTCGGGAGGCTCCTACAATGAGCAGTTCTTC
CASSDSSGGSYNEQFF
>-|TRBV18|TRBD1|TRBJ1-3
TGTGCCAGCTCACCGTTTTCGGGACAGGGCTCTGGAAACACCATATATTTT
CASSPFSGQGSGNTIYF
>-|TRBV5-5|TRBD1|TRBJ2-6
TGTGCCAGCAGCGGTTGGACAGGTAGCTCTGGGGCCAACGTCCTGACTTTC
CASSGWTGSSGANVLTF
>-|TRBV27|TRBD2|TRBJ2-5
TGTGCCAGCAGTGGGGGGAGGGCCGGGGAGACCCAGTACTTC
CASSGGRAGETQYF
>-|TRBV2|TRBD2|TRBJ2-3
TGTGCCAGCAGTGAACGGGGTAGCGGGAGATTAGAAGATACGCAGTATTTT
CASSERGSGRLEDTQYF
>-|TRBV30|-|TRBJ1-2
TGTGCCTGGAGGATTGGGGGCCGGGCCTATGGCTACACCTTC
CAWRIGGRAYGYTF
>-|TRBV6-5|-|TRBJ2-7
TGTGCCAGCCGACGGGGGGCCTCCGGTGTCGAGCAGTACTTC
CASRRGASGVEQYF
>-|TRBV4-2|-|TRBJ2-7
TGTGCCAGCAGCCAAGCTGGGGCAGGGAACCACGAGCAGTACTTC
CASSQAGAGNHEQYF
>-|TRBV6-8|-|TRBJ1-5
TGTGCCAGCCAGCTCCAGGGGCAGTCCCAAACCTTCAATCAGCCCCAGCATTTT
CASQLQGQSQTFNQPQHF
>-|TRBV10-3|-|TRBJ2-2
TGTGCCATCAGGGGGGACTTCTCGAACACCGGGGAGCTGTTTTTT
CAIRGDFSNTGELFF
>-|TRBV5-1|-|TRBJ2-7
TGCGCCAGCAGCTTGACGAGCCCCTACGAGCAGTACTTC
CASSLTSPYEQYF